This TCR beta chain is drawn from a study of T-cell reconstitution after alpha-beta-depleted transplantation in children. Overall study findings and caveats: Several hundred rapidly expanded clones from non-depleted graft cells reportedly supplied alpha-beta T cells about two months post-transplant. Among T cells one year after transplant, newly produced cells accounted for most counts and diversity. The high TCRbeta diversity at day 60 in some patients came from surviving recipient T cells and thymic progenitors.

Points on this clonotype: The antigen is not known.

This CDR3 is 16 amino acids long. Germline CDR1 is PRHDT and CDR2 is FYEKMQ (reference sequence). V gave up 4 bases and J gave up 1 base; unmatched junction bases: 6. Construction of the TCRbeta library involved unique molecular identifiers. TCRdb passed the PCR reads through MiXCR, listing each CDR3 protein once. The sample carries about 900,000 distinct CDR3 sequences, roughly 29% recorded once. The specimen comprised PBMCs, mostly from graft donor cells, sampled 360 days after TCRalphabeta/CD19-depleted stem cell transplant. The origin of this receptor is a boy in the first two years of life who had a stem cell transplant for SCID, so the T cells may come from the graft donor. The J gene is TRBJ2-2, the V gene TRBV13; TRBD2 aligns across 7 bases. Here the CDR3 reads CASSSPSGENTGELFF. The CDR3 coding sequence is TGTGCCAGCAGCTCCCCTAGCGGCGAGAACACCGGGGAGCTGTTTTTT.